This T cell receptor (beta chain) is drawn from a study of blood T cell repertoires in COVID-19. The Seattle patients, enrolled during active infection, were followed longitudinally. Sequencing was performed with immunoSEQ multiplex PCR; in TCRdb, only in-frame clones are kept and a portion is missing. The sample has roughly 410,000 clones; 89% are singletons. This TCR came from a woman in her forties with COVID-19, enrolled during active disease. Sequenced sample: peripheral blood.

CDR3 coding DNA: TGCGCCAGCGGTAGGGACAGACCGAACACTGAAGCTTTCTTT. The encoded protein is CASGRDRPNTEAFF. This rearrangement joins TRBV5-1 to TRBJ1-1; 7 bases agree with TRBD1. The CDR3 spans 14 residues. V lost 7 bases and J lost 1; bases outside the gene matches: 7. Germline CDR1 reads SGHRS; CDR2 reads YFSETQ.